This TCR beta chain was recorded in a study of T cell responses to AZD1222 COVID-19 vaccine. As concerns this clone: The antigen remains undetermined.

Findings of the study overall: Receipt of two AZD1222 doses was followed by a rise in Spike-specific TCR breadth and depth. Most donors were white British, females outnumbered males, and clonal diversity was possibly underestimated. Spike-wide vaccine-associated CD4 TCRs dominated at 160-218 and 743-854.

Method: immunoSEQ multiplex PCR; TCRdb's copy keeps in-frame clones and lacks some. The repertoire holds fewer than 250,000 clones, with 85% to 95% as singletons. V dropped 10 bases and J dropped 0 bases, with 12 bases sitting between them. The CDR3 runs to 14 residues. Germline V CDR1 and CDR2: MDHEN, SYDVKM. The specimen was peripheral blood, collected on day 0 of AZD1222 vaccination. V gene TRBV28 combines with J gene TRBJ1-4; a possible D gene is TRBD1 (5 bases). This TCR was sampled from an adult in good health. The CDR3: CATNRGSTNEKLFF. The CDR3 nucleotides read TGTGCCACCAATAGGGGTTCAACTAATGAAAAACTGTTTTTT.